This TCR beta chain was found in a study of T cells in localized non-small cell lung cancer. Study results and caveats: Those with higher blood T cell density had longer overall survival. The appearance of a median approximately 57 of the top 100 tumor clones was seen in adjacent lung. Because only a single region of the tumor was sequenced, heterogeneity remains possible. Maximal T cell clonality occurred in uninvolved adjacent lung, with tumor ranking below it.

Trimming left V 0 bases short and J 4 bases short, with 4 bases between. CDR3 length: 13 residues. Germline CDR1 SGHAT, CDR2 FQNNGV. Assay: immunoSEQ multiplex PCR; the TCRdb copy retains only in-frame clones and omits some. The data show 65,000 to 80,000 clones, with approximately 84% seen just once and under 1.5% held by the top ten. This clone is a singleton in its sample. Its antigen is unknown. This sample comprised peripheral blood, obtained before any cancer treatment. V is TRBV11-2 and J is TRBJ1-5; no firm D call. This receptor was taken from a female donor at least 60 years old with stage I lung adenocarcinoma. CDR3 region: CASSLDHNQPQHF. The CDR3 nucleotides are TGTGCCAGCAGCTTAGATCATAATCAGCCCCAGCATTTT.